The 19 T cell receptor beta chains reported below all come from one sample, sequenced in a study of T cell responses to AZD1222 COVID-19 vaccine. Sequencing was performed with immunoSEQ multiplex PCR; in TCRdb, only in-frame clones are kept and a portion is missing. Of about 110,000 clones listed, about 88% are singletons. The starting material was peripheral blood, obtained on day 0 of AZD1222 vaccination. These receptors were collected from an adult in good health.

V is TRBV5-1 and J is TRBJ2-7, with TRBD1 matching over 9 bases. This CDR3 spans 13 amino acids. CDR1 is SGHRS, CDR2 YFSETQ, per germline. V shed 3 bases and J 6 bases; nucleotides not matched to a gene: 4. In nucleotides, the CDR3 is TGCGCCAGCAGCTCAGGGACAGGGACCGAGCAGTACGTC. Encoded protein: CASSSGTGTEQYV.

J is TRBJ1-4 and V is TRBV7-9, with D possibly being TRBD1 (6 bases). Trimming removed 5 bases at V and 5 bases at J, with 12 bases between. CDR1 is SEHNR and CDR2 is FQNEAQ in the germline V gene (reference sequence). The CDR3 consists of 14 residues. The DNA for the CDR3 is TGTGCCAGCAGCCCCGACAGGCCAAATGAAAAACTGTTTTTT. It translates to CASSPDRPNEKLFF.

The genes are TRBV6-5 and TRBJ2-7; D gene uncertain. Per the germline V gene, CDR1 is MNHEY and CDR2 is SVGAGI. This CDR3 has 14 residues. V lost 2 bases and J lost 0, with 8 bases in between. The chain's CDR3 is CASSYGMVSYEQYF. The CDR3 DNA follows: TGTGCCAGCAGTTACGGGATGGTCTCCTACGAGCAGTACTTC.

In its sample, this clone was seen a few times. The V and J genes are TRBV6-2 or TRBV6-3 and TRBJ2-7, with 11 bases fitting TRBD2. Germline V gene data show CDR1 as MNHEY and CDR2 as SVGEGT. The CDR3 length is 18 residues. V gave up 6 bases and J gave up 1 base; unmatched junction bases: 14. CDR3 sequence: CASSTPLAGGKPSYEQYF. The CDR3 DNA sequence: TGTGCCAGCAGCACCCCCCTAGCGGGGGGCAAACCGTCCTACGAGCAGTACTTC.

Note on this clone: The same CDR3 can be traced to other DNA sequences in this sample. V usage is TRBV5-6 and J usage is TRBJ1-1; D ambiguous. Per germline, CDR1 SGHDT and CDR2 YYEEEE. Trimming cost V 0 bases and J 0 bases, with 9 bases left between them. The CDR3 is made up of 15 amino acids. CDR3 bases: TGTGCCAGCAGCTTGGGTTACGGGCTGAACACTGAAGCTTTCTTT. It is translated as CASSLGYGLNTEAFF.

The CDR3 DNA reads TGTGCCAGCAGCCCTCTCGGACAGGGATGGGGCACTGAAGCTTTCTTT. Protein: CASSPLGQGWGTEAFF. V usage is TRBV14 and J usage is TRBJ1-1; 8 positions agree with TRBD1. V lost 4 bases and J lost 4; bases outside the gene matches: 11. The CDR3 extends over 16 amino acids. CDR1 is SGHDN, CDR2 FVKESK, per germline.

The CDR3 here is CASSIDRVGLVSGNTIYF. CDR3 coding DNA: TGTGCCAGTAGTATCGACAGGGTAGGACTGGTCTCTGGAAACACCATATATTTT. The chain couples TRBV19 to TRBJ1-3; 7 bases agree with TRBD1. This CDR3 has 18 residues. Germline CDR1 is LNHDA and CDR2 is SQIVND (reference sequence). V lost 3 bases and J lost 0; bases outside the gene matches: 11.

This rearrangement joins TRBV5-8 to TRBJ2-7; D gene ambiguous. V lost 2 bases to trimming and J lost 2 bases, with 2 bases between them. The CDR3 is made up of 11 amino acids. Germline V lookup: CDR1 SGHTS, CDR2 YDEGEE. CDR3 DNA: TGTGCCAGCAGCTTTGCCTACGAGCAGTACTTC. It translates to CASSFAYEQYF.

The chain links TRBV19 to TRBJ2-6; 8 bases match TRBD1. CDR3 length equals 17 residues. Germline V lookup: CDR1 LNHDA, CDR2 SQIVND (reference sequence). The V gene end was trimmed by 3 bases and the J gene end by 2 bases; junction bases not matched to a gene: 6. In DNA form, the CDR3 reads TGTGCCAGTAGTATCCTTCAACAGGGGGCTGGGGCCAACGTCCTGACTTTC. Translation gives CASSILQQGAGANVLTF.

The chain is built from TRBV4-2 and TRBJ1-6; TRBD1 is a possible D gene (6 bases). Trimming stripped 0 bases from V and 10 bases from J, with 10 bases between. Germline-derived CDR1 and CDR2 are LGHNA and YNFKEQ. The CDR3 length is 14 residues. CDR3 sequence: CASSQDGGLSPLHF. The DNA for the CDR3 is TGTGCCAGCAGCCAAGACGGGGGGCTCTCACCCCTCCACTTT.

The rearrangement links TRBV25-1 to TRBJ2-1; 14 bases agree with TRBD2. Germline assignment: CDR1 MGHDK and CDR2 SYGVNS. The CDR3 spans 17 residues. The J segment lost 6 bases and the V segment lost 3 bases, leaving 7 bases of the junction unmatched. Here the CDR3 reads CASSDPSTSGRVNEQFF. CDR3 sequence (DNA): TGTGCCAGCAGTGACCCCTCGACTAGCGGGAGGGTCAATGAGCAGTTCTTC.

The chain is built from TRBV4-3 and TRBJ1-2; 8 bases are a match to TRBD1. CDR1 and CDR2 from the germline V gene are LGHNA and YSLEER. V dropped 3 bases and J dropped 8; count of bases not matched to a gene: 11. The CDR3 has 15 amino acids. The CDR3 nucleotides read TGCGCCAGCAGCCACGCCGGACAGGGAAGGCGCGGCTACACCTTC. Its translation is CASSHAGQGRRGYTF.

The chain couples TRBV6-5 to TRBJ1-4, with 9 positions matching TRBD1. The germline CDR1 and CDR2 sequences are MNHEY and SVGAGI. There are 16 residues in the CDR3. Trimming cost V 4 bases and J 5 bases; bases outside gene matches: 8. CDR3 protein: CASSSEQGARNEKLFF. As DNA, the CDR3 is TGTGCCAGCAGTTCGGAACAGGGGGCCCGGAATGAAAAACTGTTTTTT.

The DNA for the CDR3 is TGTGCCAGTAGTATAGATGGACGGACAGATACGCAGTATTTT. Protein product: CASSIDGRTDTQYF. This chain links TRBV19 with TRBJ2-3; D is undetermined. V dropped 0 bases and J dropped 3 bases, with 7 bases sitting between them. This CDR3 is 14 amino acids long. In germline, CDR1 is LNHDA, CDR2 SQIVND (reference sequence).

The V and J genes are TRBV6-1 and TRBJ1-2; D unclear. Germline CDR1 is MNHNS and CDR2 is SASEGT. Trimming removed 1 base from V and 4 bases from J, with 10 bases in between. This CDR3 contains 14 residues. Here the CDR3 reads CASSEVGRIYGYTF. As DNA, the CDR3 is TGTGCCAGCAGTGAAGTCGGGAGGATCTATGGCTACACCTTC.

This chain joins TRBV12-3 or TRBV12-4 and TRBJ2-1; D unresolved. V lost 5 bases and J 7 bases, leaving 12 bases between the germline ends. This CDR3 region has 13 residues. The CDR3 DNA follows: TGTGCCAGCAGTAAGCAAGGTAGGAATGAGCAGTTCTTC. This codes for CASSKQGRNEQFF.

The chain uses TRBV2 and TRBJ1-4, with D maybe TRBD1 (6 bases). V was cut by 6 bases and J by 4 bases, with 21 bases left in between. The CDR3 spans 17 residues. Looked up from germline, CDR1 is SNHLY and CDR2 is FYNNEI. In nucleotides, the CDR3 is TGTGCCAGCAGGGACACCGGGACACTAACCCTTAATGAAAAACTGTTTTTT. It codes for CASRDTGTLTLNEKLFF. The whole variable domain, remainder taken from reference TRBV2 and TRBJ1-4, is EPEVTQTPSHQVTQMGQEVILRCVPISNHLYFYWYRQILGQKVEFLVSFYNNEISEKSEIFDDQFSVERPDGSNFTLKIRSTKLEDSAMYFCASRDTGTLTLNEKLFFGSGTQLSVL.

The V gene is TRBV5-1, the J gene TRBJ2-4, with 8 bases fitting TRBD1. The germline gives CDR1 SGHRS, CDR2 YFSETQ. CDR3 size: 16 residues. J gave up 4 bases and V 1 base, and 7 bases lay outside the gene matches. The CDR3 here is CASSLTDRGGKNIQYF. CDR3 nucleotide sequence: TGCGCCAGCAGCTTGACCGACAGGGGAGGAAAAAACATTCAGTACTTC.

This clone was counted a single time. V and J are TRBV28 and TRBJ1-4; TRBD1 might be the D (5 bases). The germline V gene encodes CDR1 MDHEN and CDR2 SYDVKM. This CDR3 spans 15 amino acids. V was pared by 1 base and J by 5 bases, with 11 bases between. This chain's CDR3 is CASSLLGGGNEKLFF. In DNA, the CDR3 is TGTGCCAGCAGTTTATTGGGGGGGGGAAATGAAAAACTGTTTTTT.